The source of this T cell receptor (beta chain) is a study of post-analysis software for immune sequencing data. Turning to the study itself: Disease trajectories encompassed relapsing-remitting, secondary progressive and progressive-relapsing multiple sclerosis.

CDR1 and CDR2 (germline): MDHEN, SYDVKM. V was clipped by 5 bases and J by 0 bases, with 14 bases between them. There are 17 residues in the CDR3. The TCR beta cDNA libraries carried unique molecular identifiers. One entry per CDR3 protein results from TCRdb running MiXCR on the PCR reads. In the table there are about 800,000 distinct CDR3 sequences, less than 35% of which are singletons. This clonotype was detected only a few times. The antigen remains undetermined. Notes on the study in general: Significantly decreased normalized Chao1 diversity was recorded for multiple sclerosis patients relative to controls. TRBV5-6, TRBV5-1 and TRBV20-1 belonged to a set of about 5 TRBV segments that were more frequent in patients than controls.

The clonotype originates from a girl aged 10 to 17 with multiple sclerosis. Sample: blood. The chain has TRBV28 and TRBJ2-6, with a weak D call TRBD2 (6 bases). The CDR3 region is CASSPMDGSSGANVLTF. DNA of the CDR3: TGTGCCAGCAGTCCGATGGACGGGAGCTCTGGGGCCAACGTCCTGACTTTC.